Presented here are 28 T cell receptor beta chains from one specimen sequenced in a study of blood T cell repertoires in COVID-19. This table comes from immunoSEQ multiplex PCR, and its TCRdb copy is limited to in-frame clones, with some not included. The repertoire holds about 88,000 clones, around nine tenths seen once, with 1.5% to 2% in the top ten. The sample consisted of peripheral blood. The receptors originated from a man aged 60 to 69 with acute or convalescent COVID-19.

This chain uses TRBV29-1 with TRBJ2-3, with D perhaps matching TRBD1 (6 bases). Germline CDR1 SQVTM, CDR2 ANQGSEA. This CDR3 has 15 residues. V lost 0 bases to trimming and J lost 3 bases, with 13 bases between them. As DNA, the CDR3 is TGCAGCGTTGAAGAACGGGGACAAGGAACAGATACGCAGTATTTT. The encoded protein is CSVEERGQGTDTQYF.

The CDR3 DNA follows: TGTGCCAGCGCCCCTAGGGGCGCCGGGAATCAGCCCCAGCATTTT. Protein product: CASAPRGAGNQPQHF. The chain joins TRBV28 to TRBJ1-5; TRBD1 is a possible D gene (5 bases). Germline V CDR1 and CDR2: MDHEN, SYDVKM. There are 15 residues in the CDR3. With 8 bases removed from V and 4 bases from J, the gap between germline ends came to 18 bases.

The chain links TRBV6-5 to TRBJ2-2; TRBD2 might be the D (6 bases). The germline gives CDR1 MNHEY, CDR2 SVGAGI. Trimming removed 8 bases at V and 4 bases at J, with 17 bases between. The CDR3 is 15 amino acids. The CDR3: CASGGRLGRTGELFF. The CDR3 DNA is TGTGCCAGCGGCGGAAGACTAGGTCGCACCGGGGAGCTGTTTTTT.

V gene TRBV19 combines with J gene TRBJ2-7; the D is unclear. Trimming shortened V by 8 bases and J by 7 bases, and 9 bases separated the two germline ends. The CDR3 contains 10 residues. The germline gives CDR1 LNHDA, CDR2 SQIVND (reference sequence). CDR3 region: CASADGEQYF. In nucleotides, the CDR3 is TGTGCCAGTGCCGACGGGGAGCAGTACTTC. Looking up the rest from reference TRBV19 and TRBJ2-7 gives the full variable domain: DGGITQSPKYLFRKEGQNVTLSCEQNLNHDAMYWYRQDPGQGLRLIYYSQIVNDFQKGDIAEGYSVSREKKESFPLTVTSAQKNPTAFYLCASADGEQYFGPGTRLTVT.

This rearrangement joins TRBV30 to TRBJ1-4; D unresolved. Germline V gene lookup returns CDR1 GTSNPN and CDR2 SVGIG (reference sequence). The CDR3 length is 12 residues. Trimming took off 8 bases at V and 5 bases at J, with 12 bases between the two ends. The CDR3 protein is CALGGWNEKLFF. The CDR3 DNA follows: TGTGCCCTGGGCGGGTGGAATGAAAAACTGTTTTTT.

This rearrangement joins TRBV7-9 to TRBJ2-4, with TRBD2 identical over 9 bases. Losses at the gene ends were 1 base for V and 1 base for J; bases not matched to a gene: 11. Germline CDR1 SEHNR, CDR2 FQNEAQ (reference sequence). There are 19 residues in the CDR3. This CDR3 reads CASSLGSPRREGAKNIQYF. CDR3 sequence (DNA): TGTGCCAGCAGCTTAGGGTCCCCGAGGCGGGAGGGGGCCAAAAACATTCAGTACTTC. Full variable domain (outside the CDR3, taken from reference TRBV7-9 and TRBJ2-4): DTGVSQNPRHKITKRGQNVTFRCDPISEHNRLYWYRQTLGQGPEFLTYFQNEAQLEKSRLLSDRFSAERPKGSFSTLEIQRTEQGDSAMYLCASSLGSPRREGAKNIQYFGAGTRLSVL.

The rearrangement joins TRBV7-2 to TRBJ1-1; 9 bases fit TRBD1. The CDR3 spans 16 residues. CDR1 SGHTA and CDR2 FQGNSA come from the germline V gene. With 5 bases clipped from V and 1 base from J, the junction kept 8 bases outside the gene matches. The CDR3 nucleotides are TGTGCCAGCAGCCGCGCCGGGACAGGGAGGAACACTGAAGCTTTCTTT. It codes for CASSRAGTGRNTEAFF.

This rearrangement joins TRBV6-2 or TRBV6-3 to TRBJ1-2, with 7 bases aligning to TRBD1. Germline V gene sequence: CDR1 MNHEY, CDR2 SVGEGT. The V gene end was trimmed by 6 bases and the J gene end by 4 bases; junction bases not matched to a gene: 8. The CDR3 totals 14 residues. The CDR3 spells CASSRQGGGYGYTF. The CDR3 DNA follows: TGTGCCAGCAGCAGACAGGGAGGAGGCTATGGCTACACCTTC.

The rearrangement links TRBV27 to TRBJ2-7; the D is unclear. V lost 5 bases and J lost 2, with 13 bases in between. The CDR3 runs to 14 residues. Germline V gene sequence: CDR1 MNHEY, CDR2 SMNVEV (reference sequence). The CDR3 region is CASSTKPLTYEQYF. CDR3 nucleotides: TGTGCCAGCAGTACTAAACCCCTCACCTACGAGCAGTACTTC.

The V and J genes are TRBV6-2 or TRBV6-3 and TRBJ2-5, with D possibly TRBD2 on 6 matching bases. The CDR3 runs to 14 residues. V lost 6 bases, J lost 5 bases, and 16 bases lay in between. CDR1 is MNHEY, CDR2 SVGEGT, per germline. CDR3 sequence: CASSPTSSRETQYF. In DNA, the CDR3 is TGTGCCAGCAGCCCTACTAGCTCCCGGGAGACCCAGTACTTC.

V is TRBV11-2 and J is TRBJ2-5; unclear D gene. CDR3 length equals 14 residues. V lost 2 bases, J lost 0 bases, and 7 bases lay in between. The germline V gene has CDR1 SGHAT and CDR2 FQNNGV. The chain's CDR3 is CASSLHAHQETQYF. CDR3 nucleotides: TGTGCCAGCAGCTTACACGCGCACCAAGAGACCCAGTACTTC.

The CDR3 DNA reads TGTGCCAGCAGGGCGTTGACAGGGACCTATGGCTACACCTTC. Translated: CASRALTGTYGYTF. The rearrangement joins TRBV28 to TRBJ1-2; 7 bases align to TRBD1. The CDR3 contains 14 residues. Germline trimming cut 6 bases from V and 4 bases from J; bases unmatched to any gene: 8. The germline CDR1 and CDR2 sequences are MDHEN and SYDVKM.

The V call is TRBV7-2, the J call TRBJ2-1; D gene ambiguous. The CDR3 is 12 residues long. Trimming cost V 3 bases and J 5 bases, with 5 bases left between them. CDR1 and CDR2 (germline): SGHTA, FQGNSA. The CDR3 is CASSFSHNEQFF. DNA of the CDR3: TGTGCCAGCAGCTTTTCTCACAATGAGCAGTTCTTC.

This chain links TRBV5-4 with TRBJ1-3; possibly TRBD1 for D (6 bases). V was pared by 4 bases and J by 0 bases, with 11 bases between. CDR3 length: 15 amino acids. The germline V gene encodes CDR1 SGHNT and CDR2 YYREEE (reference sequence). CDR3 sequence reads: CASSPQGSSGNTIYF. The DNA for the CDR3 is TGTGCCAGCAGCCCGCAGGGGAGCTCTGGAAACACCATATATTTT.

The V call is TRBV14, the J call TRBJ2-7, with D tentatively TRBD1 (6 bases). Germline V gene sequence: CDR1 SGHDN, CDR2 FVKESK. Between the trimmed V and J ends, which lost 1 base and 6 bases, there was a span of 19 bases. The CDR3 consists of 16 residues. The CDR3 here is CASSQVYVGAKVEQYF. The CDR3 DNA reads TGTGCCAGCAGCCAAGTGTACGTGGGGGCTAAGGTCGAGCAGTACTTC.

For this clone: This CDR3 is also generated by other DNA sequences in the sample. The chain joins TRBV5-1 to TRBJ2-7; D unclear. This CDR3 is 11 amino acids long. Germline CDR1 and CDR2: SGHRS and YFSETQ. V was shortened by 0 bases and J by 7 bases, with 5 bases between the two germline ends. CDR3 in DNA: TGCGCCAGCAGCTTGGCCGGTGAGCAGTACTTC. Amino acids: CASSLAGEQYF. Full variable domain (outside the CDR3, taken from reference TRBV5-1 and TRBJ2-7): KAGVTQTPRYLIKTRGQQVTLSCSPISGHRSVSWYQQTPGQGLQFLFEYFSETQRNKGNFPGRFSGRQFSNSRSEMNVSTLELGDSALYLCASSLAGEQYFGPGTRLTVT.

This rearrangement joins TRBV7-9 to TRBJ2-5, with D tentatively TRBD2 (6 bases). With 0 bases removed from V and 5 bases from J, the gap between germline ends came to 13 bases. Germline loops: CDR1 SEHNR, CDR2 FQNEAQ (reference sequence). The CDR3 contains 15 residues. CDR3 loop: CASSLATSPWETQYF. The CDR3 DNA reads as TGTGCCAGCAGCTTAGCGACTAGTCCCTGGGAGACCCAGTACTTC.

V usage is TRBV5-5 and J usage is TRBJ2-2; D unresolved. V was pared by 4 bases and J by 6 bases, with 22 bases between. In germline, CDR1 is SGHKS, CDR2 YYEKEE (reference sequence). The CDR3 covers 17 residues. The CDR3 DNA reads as TGTGCCAGCAGCCCAACTTCGACTCCTCTCATATCCGGGGAGCTGTTTTTT. It specifies CASSPTSTPLISGELFF.

The V and J genes are TRBV3-1 (or the pseudogene TRBV3-2) and TRBJ2-1; D is possibly TRBD1 (5 bases). Germline assignment: CDR1 LGHDT and CDR2 YNNKEL (reference sequence). Trimming took off 0 bases at V and 9 bases at J, with 15 bases between the two ends. The CDR3 runs 15 residues. Here the CDR3 reads CASSQDIRVLGEQFF. CDR3 nucleotides: TGTGCCAGCAGCCAAGATATCAGGGTCCTCGGTGAGCAGTTCTTC.

The chain combines TRBV6-5 with TRBJ2-5; D is possibly TRBD1 (5 bases). CDR3 length equals 13 residues. V gave up 1 base and J gave up 3 bases, with 6 bases separating them. Germline CDR1 and CDR2: MNHEY and SVGAGI. CDR3 protein: CASSYLGEETQYF. CDR3 sequence (DNA): TGTGCCAGCAGTTACTTAGGGGAAGAGACCCAGTACTTC.

CDR3 in DNA: TGTGCCAGCACCCATCCTAAGGGACAGGGAGGATGGATTCAGTTCTTC. Its translation is CASTHPKGQGGWIQFF. The V call is TRBV7-2, the J call TRBJ2-1, with 9 bases aligning to TRBD1. J gave up 13 bases and V 7 bases, and 20 bases lay outside the gene matches. Per germline, CDR1 SGHTA and CDR2 FQGNSA. CDR3 length: 16 residues.

V usage is TRBV21-1 and J usage is TRBJ2-7; TRBD2 is taken as the D call from the table, unchecked against the DNA. TRBV21-1 is a pseudogene locus. The CDR3 spans 15 residues. The CDR3 protein is CASSKEEGAGYEQYF. The CDR3 DNA reads TGTGCCAGCAGCAAAGAGGAGGGAGCCGGGTACGAGCAGTACTTC.

The chain links TRBV19 to TRBJ1-2, with 8 bases matching TRBD1. Trimming at V came to 7 bases and at J to 7 bases, leaving 5 bases not matched to a gene. CDR1 and CDR2 (germline): LNHDA, SQIVND (reference sequence). The CDR3 has 12 amino acids. In DNA form, the CDR3 reads TGTGCCAGTAAGGACAGGGACGGTGGCTACACCTTC. Translated, it gives CASKDRDGGYTF.

This clone was found a few times. This chain uses TRBV30 with TRBJ2-4, with 7 positions matching TRBD1. The CDR3 runs to 13 residues. CDR1 GTSNPN and CDR2 SVGIG come from the germline V gene (reference sequence). The V gene end was trimmed by 5 bases and the J gene end by 1 base; junction bases not matched to a gene: 2. The CDR3 DNA is TGTGCCTGGCTACAGGGGGCCAAAAACATTCAGTACTTC. It is translated as CAWLQGAKNIQYF.

This chain joins TRBV27 and TRBJ2-5; 7 bases are a match to TRBD2. The CDR3 extends over 15 amino acids. V shed 4 bases and J 3 bases; nucleotides not matched to a gene: 8. CDR1 is MNHEY, CDR2 SMNVEV, per germline (reference sequence). The CDR3 DNA follows: TGTGCCAGCAGTTCAGCTCTAGCGGATGAAGAGACCCAGTACTTC. This gives the protein CASSSALADEETQYF.

The chain combines TRBV7-8 with TRBJ2-1; TRBD2 matches 9 bases. Trimming cost V 1 base and J 4 bases; bases outside gene matches: 17. This CDR3 has 20 residues. Germline assignment: CDR1 SGHVS and CDR2 FQNEAQ. In DNA form, the CDR3 reads TGTGCCAGCAGCTTAGGGTTTGGGAGTAGCGGGAGCAAAAATTACAATGAGCAGTTCTTC. This translates into CASSLGFGSSGSKNYNEQFF.

This chain connects TRBV19 to TRBJ2-5; weak D call: TRBD2 (5 bases). The CDR3 totals 17 residues. Trimming took 0 bases from V and 2 from J, leaving 16 bases between them. Germline CDR1 LNHDA, CDR2 SQIVND (reference sequence). This chain's CDR3 is CASSIDTPGLGQETQYF. The CDR3 DNA sequence: TGTGCCAGTAGTATAGATACCCCGGGATTGGGGCAAGAGACCCAGTACTTC.

The chain combines TRBV6-5 with TRBJ2-7; 7 bases fit TRBD1. Germline CDR1 is MNHEY and CDR2 is SVGAGI. The CDR3 has 15 residues. Trimming took 5 bases from V and 2 from J; bases not matched to a gene: 9. CDR3 sequence (DNA): TGTGCCAGCAGTCCGGCTTGGGGACAGCCCTACGAGCAGTACTTC. Amino acid sequence: CASSPAWGQPYEQYF.